The 24 T cell receptor beta chains below all came from one sample that was sequenced in a study of T cell repertoires in cytomegalovirus infection. TCRdb recomputed calls from the reads with MiXCR, one row per CDR3 protein. This sample carries about 740,000 distinct CDR3 sequences, approximately 40% of them seen once, and the ten largest clones take 2.5% to 3.5%. The material sequenced was PBMCs. The receptors were gathered from a human donor in good health (CMV status not recorded). Some clones in this sample may be carry-over from other donors' samples.

The rearrangement links TRBV2 to TRBJ1-1; unclear D gene. Germline values: CDR1 SNHLY, CDR2 FYNNEI. The CDR3 has 14 residues. V was clipped by 8 bases and J by 5 bases, with 18 bases between them. The CDR3 spells CASSPLAALTEAFF. In DNA form, the CDR3 reads TGTGCCAGCTCCCCACTAGCCGCGCTTACTGAAGCTTTCTTT.

J is TRBJ2-5 and V is TRBV27, with 10 bases that match TRBD1. Per the germline V gene, CDR1 is MNHEY and CDR2 is SMNVEV (reference sequence). The J segment lost 3 bases and the V segment lost 5 bases, leaving 12 bases of the junction unmatched. This CDR3 is built from 17 residues. CDR3 nucleotides: TGTGCCAGCAGTCTCCTCGACCCGACAGGGGGCAAAGAGACCCAGTACTTC. The encoded protein is CASSLLDPTGGKETQYF.

This clonotype has a count of ten or more. The rearrangement uses TRBV28 and TRBJ2-5, with D unresolved. Germline V gives CDR1 MDHEN, CDR2 SYDVKM. Trimming removed 6 bases from V and 1 base from J, with 3 bases in between. The CDR3 runs to 11 residues. CDR3 DNA: TGTGCCAGCAGCTCCCAAGAGACCCAGTACTTC. Translating it yields CASSSQETQYF.

This clonotype was recorded many times. The chain uses TRBV7-3 and TRBJ2-3; TRBD2 agrees at 8 bases. The CDR3 runs 16 residues. Losses at the gene ends were 5 bases for V and 1 base for J; bases not matched to a gene: 8. Germline V lookup: CDR1 SGHTA, CDR2 FQGTGA. The CDR3: CASSLTGGPGTDTQYF. Here the CDR3 DNA reads TGTGCCAGCAGCCTCACGGGGGGGCCGGGCACAGATACGCAGTATTTT.

The chain is built from TRBV28 and TRBJ2-3, with 10 bases aligning to TRBD2. CDR1 and CDR2 (germline): MDHEN, SYDVKM. The V and J ends lost 0 bases and 3 bases, in that order; junction bases with no gene match: 6. CDR3 size: 17 residues. The CDR3 loop reads CASSLWSASGRTDTQYF. DNA of the CDR3: TGTGCCAGCAGTTTATGGTCGGCTAGCGGGAGAACAGATACGCAGTATTTT.

This clonotype was detected only a few times. The chain couples TRBV20-1 to TRBJ1-1; D unclear. The germline CDR1 and CDR2 sequences are DFQATT and SNEGSKA (reference sequence). The CDR3 spans 13 residues. Trimming took off 1 base at V and 4 bases at J, with 10 bases between the two ends. CDR3 sequence (DNA): TGCAGTGCTAGAGGCGGCTGGACCACTGAAGCTTTCTTT. Translation gives CSARGGWTTEAFF.

J is TRBJ1-2 and V is TRBV20-1; 7 nucleotides line up with TRBD1. This CDR3 region has 13 residues. With V trimmed by 5 bases and J by 5 bases, 8 bases remained unmatched. Germline V CDR1 and CDR2: DFQATT, SNEGSKA (reference sequence). The CDR3, as DNA: TGCAGTGCTCGTGACAGGGTAGCTTATGGCTACACCTTC. Translation: CSARDRVAYGYTF.

The chain combines TRBV5-6 with TRBJ1-1; 11 bases align to TRBD1. CDR1 is SGHDT, CDR2 YYEEEE, per germline. CDR3 length equals 13 residues. V shed 4 bases and J 10 bases; nucleotides not matched to a gene: 6. CDR3 region: CASSLGQGVVAFF. The CDR3 DNA reads TGTGCCAGCAGCCTGGGACAGGGGGTCGTAGCTTTCTTT.

This chain joins TRBV18 and TRBJ1-5; D perhaps matches TRBD1 (5 bases). The CDR3 extends over 16 amino acids. CDR1 and CDR2 (germline): KGHSH, LQKENI. The V gene lost 4 bases and the J gene lost 3 bases, with 16 bases spanning the gap. CDR3 DNA sequence: TGTGCCAGCTCACTAACTCATCCGGGACTCAATCAGCCCCAGCATTTT. Protein sequence: CASSLTHPGLNQPQHF.

This clonotype was seen just once. CDR3 in amino acids: CATSRDKDTGELFF. Here the CDR3 DNA reads TGTGCCACCAGCAGAGATAAGGACACCGGGGAGCTGTTTTTT. This sequence joins TRBV15 and TRBJ2-2; unclear D gene. The CDR3 contains 14 residues. The germline V and J ends were trimmed by 0 bases and 3 bases, with 5 bases remaining between them. The germline V gene has CDR1 LNHNV and CDR2 YYDKDF (reference sequence).

The genes are TRBV27 and TRBJ2-7, with 9 bases identical to TRBD1. CDR3 length: 16 amino acids. Per germline, CDR1 MNHEY and CDR2 SMNVEV (reference sequence). V lost 5 bases, J lost 5 bases, and 13 bases stayed unmatched. CDR3 amino acids: CASSEQPGTGLHEQYF. CDR3 DNA: TGTGCCAGCAGTGAACAACCCGGGACAGGGCTCCACGAGCAGTACTTC.

The chain has TRBV6-1 and TRBJ1-2, with D tentatively TRBD1 (5 bases). Per germline, CDR1 MNHNS and CDR2 SASEGT. V shed 8 bases and J shed 4 bases, with 14 bases lying between them. CDR3 length: 13 residues. CDR3 sequence: CASCFGGTYGYTF. The CDR3 DNA reads as TGTGCCAGCTGTTTTGGAGGGACCTATGGCTACACCTTC.

This clonotype was seen a few times. CDR3 sequence reads: CATGWGHSYNEQFF. CDR3 nucleotides: TGTGCCACTGGGTGGGGACATTCCTACAATGAGCAGTTCTTC. This chain joins TRBV7-3 and TRBJ2-1; a possible D gene is TRBD1 (6 bases). Per germline, CDR1 SGHTA and CDR2 FQGTGA. Trimming shortened V by 10 bases and J by 1 base, and 14 bases separated the two germline ends. The CDR3 is 14 amino acids.

The CDR3 region has the DNA TGTGCCAGCAGTGTGACTTCGTACAATGAGCAGTTCTTC. Protein product: CASSVTSYNEQFF. The chain uses TRBV28 and TRBJ2-1; unclear D gene. There are 13 residues in the CDR3. In germline, CDR1 is MDHEN, CDR2 SYDVKM. V lost 5 bases and J lost 4, with 9 bases in between.

CDR3 bases: TGCAGTGCTAGAGAGGCGGGACAGGGGGCGAATGGCTACACCTTC. Translating gives CSAREAGQGANGYTF. V and J are TRBV20-1 and TRBJ1-2; TRBD1 matches 12 bases. CDR3 length: 15 amino acids. The germline V gene has CDR1 DFQATT and CDR2 SNEGSKA (reference sequence). V shed 0 bases, J shed 6 bases, and the junction held 5 bases outside the gene matches.

The chain uses TRBV9 and TRBJ1-2; the match to TRBD1 covers 7 bases. CDR1 SGDLS and CDR2 YYNGEE come from the germline V gene. The ends lost 2 bases at V and 5 bases at J; junction bases unmatched: 9. CDR3 size: 15 residues. The CDR3 sequence is CASSVDTGEGYGYTF. CDR3 nucleotides: TGTGCCAGCAGCGTCGACACAGGGGAGGGGTATGGCTACACCTTC.

This clonotype was detected a few times. J is TRBJ1-2 and V is TRBV20-1; 8 nucleotides agree with TRBD1. This CDR3 contains 14 residues. V gave up 2 bases and J gave up 4 bases; unmatched junction bases: 6. Germline V gene data show CDR1 as DFQATT and CDR2 as SNEGSKA (reference sequence). Here the CDR3 DNA reads TGCAGTGCTAGAATTACAGGGGGTTTCTATGGCTACACCTTC. It specifies CSARITGGFYGYTF.

The chain links TRBV25-1 to TRBJ2-6; D remains ambiguous. In germline, CDR1 is MGHDK, CDR2 SYGVNS. The CDR3 extends over 13 amino acids. The V gene lost 10 bases and the J gene lost 1 base, with 8 bases spanning the gap. The CDR3 protein is CAISLSGANVLTF. For the CDR3, the DNA is TGTGCCATCTCCCTGTCTGGGGCCAACGTCCTGACTTTC. Together with reference TRBV25-1 and TRBJ2-6, the CDR3 gives the full variable domain: EADIYQTPRYLVIGTGKKITLECSQTMGHDKMYWYQQDPGMELHLIHYSYGVNSTEKGDLSSESTVSRIRTEHFPLTLESARPSHTSQYLCAISLSGANVLTFGAGSRLTVL.

The gene calls are TRBV28 and TRBJ1-2; no definite D call. The germline V gene encodes CDR1 MDHEN and CDR2 SYDVKM. The CDR3 covers 16 residues. V gave up 6 bases and J gave up 2 bases, with 19 bases separating them. CDR3 nucleotide sequence: TGTGCCAGCAGCTACCCGGTGGGGTCCGGGAACTATGGCTACACCTTC. This sequence encodes CASSYPVGSGNYGYTF.

In its sample, this clonotype was seen a few times. The chain couples TRBV10-3 to TRBJ2-5; maybe TRBD2 (6 bases). The V gene lost 0 bases and the J gene lost 2 bases, with 19 bases spanning the gap. The CDR3 runs 18 residues. CDR1 is ENHRY and CDR2 is SYGVKD in the germline V gene. The CDR3 region has the DNA TGTGCCATCAGTGAGTCTCTGGGCGGGGCGGACTTTCAAGAGACCCAGTACTTC. Translating it yields CAISESLGGADFQETQYF.

This clonotype was seen a handful of times. The chain combines TRBV10-3 with TRBJ2-3, with 8 bases lining up with TRBD2. This CDR3 spans 17 amino acids. V lost 2 bases and J lost 2; bases outside the gene matches: 9. Per germline, CDR1 ENHRY and CDR2 SYGVKD. The CDR3 sequence is CAISEAGGVLLTDTQYF. CDR3 sequence (DNA): TGTGCCATCAGTGAGGCCGGGGGGGTTCTCCTCACAGATACGCAGTATTTT.

This clonotype has just a few counts. The chain recombines TRBV18 with TRBJ2-4; 13 bases agree with TRBD2. V lost 3 bases, J lost 0 bases, and 8 bases stayed unmatched. CDR1 KGHSH and CDR2 LQKENI come from the germline V gene. This CDR3 region has 19 residues. CDR3 sequence: CASSPRLAGGPLAKNIQYF. CDR3 bases: TGTGCCAGCTCACCGAGACTAGCGGGAGGTCCCTTAGCCAAAAACATTCAGTACTTC.

This rearrangement joins TRBV19 to TRBJ2-1; maybe TRBD1 (6 bases). This CDR3 is built from 15 residues. The germline V gene has CDR1 LNHDA and CDR2 SQIVND (reference sequence). Trimming removed 3 bases at V and 6 bases at J, with 15 bases between. The CDR3 bases are TGTGCCAGTAGTATCGGACAGCCTATGTCCAATGAGCAGTTCTTC. Amino acid sequence: CASSIGQPMSNEQFF.

The genes are TRBV27 and TRBJ2-1, with D unclear. This CDR3 contains 14 residues. The germline V gene encodes CDR1 MNHEY and CDR2 SMNVEV (reference sequence). Trimming removed 3 bases at V and 4 bases at J, with 10 bases between. Here the CDR3 reads CASSFLAAYNEQFF. Here the CDR3 DNA reads TGTGCCAGCAGTTTCTTGGCGGCATACAATGAGCAGTTCTTC.